Detailed here is one TCR beta chain. The antigen is undetermined. PCR employed 60 Vbeta and 13 Jbeta primers. The repertoire was sequenced with immunoSEQ multiplex PCR; TCRdb's copy has only in-frame clones and lacks some. The repertoire has roughly 200,000 clones, almost 85% of them found once; the top ten carry approximately 0.47%. CDR1 is SNHLY, CDR2 FYNNEI, per germline. This CDR3 spans 15 amino acids. Everyone who donated was a healthy bone marrow donor. These data are taken from a study of cytomegalovirus exposure and HLA in healthy donors. Whole-study results and caveats: Associated with cytomegalovirus, according to the listing, were 170 or so TCR beta chains. A missense variant in DCLRE1C was later tied to TCR beta V- and J-gene trimming. For presence/absence analyses, sequencing depth was assumed to be roughly uniform across donors.

The chain couples TRBV2 to TRBJ2-5; the match to TRBD2 covers 10 bases. The J call may be wrong; the DNA end is better matched by TRBJ2-7. This sequence was found in a woman in her forties or fifties in good health and CMV-seronegative. The sample comprised PBMCs. CDR3 loop: CASSLAGVDSYEQYF. CDR3 in DNA: TGTGCCAGCAGTCTAGCGGGAGTCGACTCCTACGAGCAGTACTTC.